The next 26 T cell receptor beta chains were all read from a single sample in a study of CD8 T cells in Susac syndrome. Random hexamers were used to reverse transcribe the RNA input (roughly 0.5 to 1 ug). TCRdb re-analysed the immunoSEQ multiplex PCR reads in MiXCR, keeping a single row per CDR3 protein. This sample carries about 76,000 distinct CDR3 sequences, about 91% of them seen once, and the ten largest clones take just over 0.5%. The sequencing input was CD8+ T cells from PBMCs. These receptors all come from a human donor with multiple sclerosis.

The chain recombines TRBV19 with TRBJ2-2; D not certain. Between the trimmed V and J ends, which lost 6 bases and 7 bases, there was a span of 9 bases. In germline, CDR1 is LNHDA, CDR2 SQIVND (reference sequence). This CDR3 region has 12 residues. Here the CDR3 DNA reads TGTGCCAGTAGCCCTCACGGCGGGGAGCTGTTTTTT. Its translation is CASSPHGGELFF.

V usage is TRBV27 and J usage is TRBJ2-3; 8 positions match TRBD1. With 4 bases clipped from V and 7 bases from J, the junction kept 4 bases outside the gene matches. The CDR3 runs to 13 residues. Germline assignment: CDR1 MNHEY and CDR2 SMNVEV (reference sequence). CDR3 bases: TGTGCCAGCAGTTACCAGGGGGCGTATACGCAGTATTTT. This gives the protein CASSYQGAYTQYF.

The chain combines TRBV4-3 with TRBJ2-1; 8 bases fit TRBD2. The CDR3 has 15 amino acids. Germline V gene sequence: CDR1 LGHNA, CDR2 YSLEER. V trimming: 0 bases; J trimming: 7 bases; junction bases outside the gene matches: 5. The CDR3 DNA reads TGCGCCAGCAGCCAAGATCCGGGAGGGGGAAATGAGCAGTTCTTC. It yields the protein CASSQDPGGGNEQFF.

This clonotype was observed a single time. The J gene is TRBJ2-6, the V gene TRBV7-8, with D perhaps TRBD1 (6 bases). The germline V and J ends were trimmed by 3 bases and 0 bases, with 15 bases remaining between them. The germline gives CDR1 SGHVS, CDR2 FQNEAQ. The CDR3 spans 18 residues. The CDR3 here is CASSLLGHQISGANVLTF. The CDR3 nucleotides read TGTGCCAGCAGCTTGTTGGGACACCAAATCTCTGGGGCCAACGTCCTGACTTTC.

The chain uses TRBV30 and TRBJ2-7, with D maybe TRBD2 (6 bases). CDR1 is GTSNPN, CDR2 SVGIG, per germline (reference sequence). Deletions cut 1 base from V and 7 bases from J, with 20 bases between. This CDR3 spans 15 amino acids. The CDR3 is CAWSGPPDWAGEQYF. CDR3 DNA: TGTGCCTGGAGTGGACCCCCGGACTGGGCGGGGGAGCAGTACTTC.

The chain combines TRBV19 with TRBJ2-1; TRBD2 is a possible D gene (6 bases). Looked up from germline, CDR1 is LNHDA and CDR2 is SQIVND (reference sequence). This CDR3 spans 15 amino acids. V was clipped by 3 bases and J by 2 bases, with 11 bases between them. The CDR3 DNA follows: TGTGCCAGTAGTATTGCGGGAAGGCCCTACAATGAGCAGTTCTTC. It yields the protein CASSIAGRPYNEQFF.

The rearrangement links TRBV27 to TRBJ2-3; 10 nucleotides agree with TRBD2. J lost 0 bases, V lost 2 bases, and 5 bases had no gene match. The CDR3 is made up of 17 amino acids. The V gene's germline CDR1 is MNHEY and CDR2 SMNVEV (reference sequence). CDR3 nucleotides: TGTGCCAGCAGTTTACCCTTAGCGGGGGGAAGCACAGATACGCAGTATTTT. As protein: CASSLPLAGGSTDTQYF.

The J gene is TRBJ1-1, the V gene TRBV19; TRBD1 might be the D (6 bases). Trimming removed 5 bases at V and 3 bases at J, with 10 bases between. Germline CDR1 and CDR2: LNHDA and SQIVND (reference sequence). This CDR3 region has 13 residues. The CDR3 loop is CASSYRVDTEAFF. The CDR3 DNA reads TGTGCCAGTAGTTACAGGGTAGACACTGAAGCTTTCTTT.

The chain carries TRBV19 and TRBJ1-5; TRBD1 matches at 7 bases. Germline V gives CDR1 LNHDA, CDR2 SQIVND (reference sequence). CDR3 size: 16 residues. The V segment lost 3 bases and the J segment 2 bases; nucleotides outside the gene matches: 7. CDR3 bases: TGTGCCAGTAGTATTTTCACCACAGGGGGCAATCAGCCCCAGCATTTT. Residues: CASSIFTTGGNQPQHF. The variable domain in full, completed from reference TRBV19 and TRBJ1-5, reads DGGITQSPKYLFRKEGQNVTLSCEQNLNHDAMYWYRQDPGQGLRLIYYSQIVNDFQKGDIAEGYSVSREKKESFPLTVTSAQKNPTAFYLCASSIFTTGGNQPQHFGDGTRLSIL.

V gene TRBV20-1 combines with J gene TRBJ2-5; TRBD2 matches 14 bases. The junction had 8 bases not matched to a gene; V was cut back by 6 bases and J by 5 bases. CDR3 length: 15 residues. The germline CDR1 and CDR2 sequences are DFQATT and SNEGSKA (reference sequence). Here the CDR3 DNA reads TGCAGTGCAAGACTAGCGGGAGGGCCTCGTGAGACCCAGTACTTC. Its translation: CSARLAGGPRETQYF.

This clonotype has more than one count but fewer than ten. V usage is TRBV5-6 and J usage is TRBJ1-1; D is unresolved. Deletions cut 1 base from V and 6 bases from J, with 7 bases between. The germline V gene has CDR1 SGHDT and CDR2 YYEEEE. The CDR3 spans 12 residues. CDR3 amino acids: CASSLMAAEAFF. The CDR3, as DNA: TGTGCCAGCAGCTTGATGGCAGCTGAAGCTTTCTTT.

Notes on this clonotype: A read error may produce the germline difference seen at one junction end. The chain combines TRBV28 with TRBJ1-1, with D maybe TRBD1 (6 bases). The germline CDR1 and CDR2 sequences are MDHEN and SYDVKM. The CDR3 runs to 15 residues. CDR3 nucleotide sequence: TGTGCCAGCAGTCCAAGAGGCCCAGGGGCCACTGAAGTTTTCTTT. Its protein is CASSPRGPGATEVFF.

V gene TRBV9 combines with J gene TRBJ1-1; D is uncertain. This CDR3 has 14 residues. Germline CDR1 and CDR2: SGDLS and YYNGEE. Deletions cut 3 bases from V and 1 base from J, with 10 bases between. The CDR3 sequence: CASSEMDGNTEAFF. For the CDR3, the DNA is TGTGCCAGCAGCGAGATGGACGGGAACACTGAAGCTTTCTTT.

The rearrangement joins TRBV3-1 to TRBJ2-1, with TRBD1 identical over 7 bases. The germline V gene has CDR1 LGHDT and CDR2 YNNKEL (reference sequence). CDR3 length: 15 residues. Trimming removed 1 base from V and 0 bases from J; junction bases left unmatched: 0. The CDR3 reads CASSQAGGSYNEQFF. CDR3 DNA sequence: TGTGCCAGCAGCCAAGCAGGGGGCTCCTACAATGAGCAGTTCTTC.

The CDR3 reads CASRNSYEQYF. The CDR3 DNA reads TGTGCCAGCCGGAATTCCTACGAGCAGTACTTC. The chain is built from TRBV28 and TRBJ2-7; D is unclear. Trimming stripped 8 bases from V and 1 base from J, with 6 bases between. Germline loops: CDR1 MDHEN, CDR2 SYDVKM. The CDR3 is 11 amino acids.

The V and J genes are TRBV29-1 and TRBJ1-4; 8 bases map to TRBD1. The CDR3 has 14 residues. Germline lookup yields CDR1 SQVTM and CDR2 ANQGSEA. Germline trimming cut 4 bases from V and 8 bases from J; bases unmatched to any gene: 9. CDR3 DNA sequence: TGCAGCGTTGCCGGGACAGGAAATGAGGAAAAACTGTTTTTT. Translated, it gives CSVAGTGNEEKLFF. The whole variable domain, filled in from reference TRBV29-1 and TRBJ1-4, reads SAVISQKPSRDICQRGTSLTIQCQVDSQVTMMFWYRQQPGQSLTLIATANQGSEATYESGFVIDKFPISRPNLTFSTLTVSNMSPEDSSIYLCSVAGTGNEEKLFFGSGTQLSVL.

This clonotype was recorded once. This sequence joins TRBV12-3 or TRBV12-4 and TRBJ2-1; 11 nucleotides agree with TRBD2. Unmatched junction bases numbered 5, after V lost 7 bases and J lost 3 bases. The length of the CDR3 is 15 residues. The CDR3 DNA follows: TGTGCCAGCAACCCTAGCGGGGGGCTCTACAATGAGCAGTTCTTC. Translated, it gives CASNPSGGLYNEQFF.

The chain couples TRBV6-2 or TRBV6-3 to TRBJ2-3, with D tentatively TRBD1 or TRBD2 (5 bases each). The germline V gene encodes CDR1 MNHEY and CDR2 SVGEGT. CDR3 length equals 14 residues. Trimming removed 6 bases at V and 5 bases at J, with 15 bases between. CDR3 protein: CASSHPGRVDTQYF. Here the CDR3 DNA reads TGTGCCAGCAGCCACCCGGGACGTGTAGATACGCAGTATTTT.

With regard to this clonotype: Mismatch with germline at one junction end may stem from a read error. The rearrangement uses TRBV11-2 and TRBJ1-6; 7 nucleotides align to TRBD1. The CDR3 consists of 14 residues. Per germline, CDR1 SGHAT and CDR2 FQNNGV. The chain's CDR3 is CASSLRGGGSSLHF. In nucleotides, the CDR3 is TGTGCCAGCAGCTTGAGAGGGGGCGGTTCATCCCTCCACTTT.

The chain is built from TRBV2 and TRBJ2-7; 9 nucleotides match TRBD1. V shed 6 bases, J shed 2 bases, and the junction held 5 bases outside the gene matches. Germline V gene lookup returns CDR1 SNHLY and CDR2 FYNNEI. CDR3 length equals 14 residues. CDR3 in amino acids: CASSAGTGPYEQYF. The CDR3 nucleotides are TGTGCCAGCAGCGCGGGGACAGGGCCCTACGAGCAGTACTTC. Full variable domain (remainder filled in from reference TRBV2 and TRBJ2-7): EPEVTQTPSHQVTQMGQEVILRCVPISNHLYFYWYRQILGQKVEFLVSFYNNEISEKSEIFDDQFSVERPDGSNFTLKIRSTKLEDSAMYFCASSAGTGPYEQYFGPGTRLTVT.

A single count supports this clonotype. The chain combines TRBV6-1 with TRBJ2-7, with TRBD2 matching 8 bases. Per the germline V gene, CDR1 is MNHNS and CDR2 is SASEGT. CDR3 size: 14 residues. V was clipped by 1 base and J by 3 bases; unmatched bases: 2. As DNA, the CDR3 is TGTGCCAGCAGTGAAGGAAGCGGGAGCTACGAGCAGTACTTC. Translated: CASSEGSGSYEQYF.

J is TRBJ1-1 and V is TRBV7-3; D unresolved. Trimming left V 5 bases short and J 1 base short, with 11 bases between. The CDR3 covers 14 residues. Germline CDR1 is SGHTA and CDR2 is FQGTGA. CDR3 in amino acids: CASSPTVGNTEAFF. In nucleotides, the CDR3 is TGTGCCAGCAGCCCCACGGTCGGGAACACTGAAGCTTTCTTT. The full variable domain, with the rest looked up from reference TRBV7-3 and TRBJ1-1, is GAGVSQTPSNKVTEKGKYVELRCDPISGHTALYWYRQSLGQGPEFLIYFQGTGAADDSGLPNDRFFAVRPEGSVSTLKIQRTERGDSAVYLCASSPTVGNTEAFFGQGTRLTVV.

This clonotype is a singleton in its sample. The chain employs TRBV15 and TRBJ1-2; TRBD1 might be the D (5 bases). V lost 0 bases and J 4 bases, leaving 18 bases between the germline ends. The germline gives CDR1 LNHNV, CDR2 YYDKDF (reference sequence). The CDR3 is 17 amino acids. DNA for the CDR3: TGTGCCACCAGCAGAGAAGGTGCAGGGCCGATGGGCTATGGCTACACCTTC. This codes for CATSREGAGPMGYGYTF.

This clonotype was seen more than once but under ten times. The rearrangement joins TRBV5-5 to TRBJ2-3; D is unclear. Germline-derived CDR1 and CDR2 are SGHKS and YYEKEE (reference sequence). V dropped 0 bases and J dropped 4 bases, with 3 bases sitting between them. The CDR3 loop spans 12 amino acids. The DNA of the CDR3 is TGTGCCAGCAGCTTGGACGCAGATACGCAGTATTTT. Residues: CASSLDADTQYF.

The chain has TRBV18 and TRBJ1-1; D is uncertain. CDR1 KGHSH and CDR2 LQKENI come from the germline V gene. Trimming left V 0 bases short and J 5 bases short, with 13 bases between. This CDR3 spans 15 amino acids. The CDR3 DNA reads as TGTGCCAGCTCACCACCGGGCCTCGCGGTAACTGAAGCTTTCTTT. It translates to CASSPPGLAVTEAFF.

The rearrangement links TRBV27 to TRBJ2-7, with TRBD2 matching 12 bases. The CDR3 runs 16 residues. Germline CDR1 reads MNHEY; CDR2 reads SMNVEV (reference sequence). Germline trimming cut 5 bases from V and 2 bases from J; bases unmatched to any gene: 7. For the CDR3, the DNA is TGTGCCAGCAGTCTGTCAGGACTAGCGGGGACCTACGAGCAGTACTTC. Translated, it gives CASSLSGLAGTYEQYF.